Below, 3 T cell receptor beta chains from the same sample are listed, as sequenced in a study of blood T cell repertoires in COVID-19 (dated by TCRdb to about 2020). The library was produced with the immunoSEQ multiplex PCR assay. TCRdb took this table from immuneACCESS and kept in-frame rearrangements with V and J called. Such tables lack part of the clones; where checked against another copy, unresolved V genes explain under half of the gap, and the rest is unexplained. This sample lists 200,000 or so clones; approximately 88% were detected once. Jointly, the top ten make up about 6.3% of the sample. The material sequenced was peripheral blood. All receptors derive from a man in his fifties or sixties who had recovered from COVID-19.

This clone was recorded once. The V call is TRBV5-1, the J call TRBJ2-2; maybe TRBD2 (6 bases). This CDR3 is 15 amino acids long. Trimming removed 3 bases at V and 7 bases at J, with 16 bases between. Germline V gene lookup returns CDR1 SGHRS and CDR2 YFSETQ. The CDR3 coding sequence is TGCGCCAGCAGCTCCACCGGGACTCAGGGCGGGGAGCTGTTTTTT. Translation: CASSSTGTQGGELFF.

This clone has just a few counts. This rearrangement joins TRBV18 to TRBJ2-1, with 8 bases aligning to TRBD2. The V gene's germline CDR1 is KGHSH and CDR2 LQKENI. The CDR3 extends over 16 amino acids. With 1 base clipped from V and 3 bases from J, the junction kept 5 bases outside the gene matches. The CDR3 region is CASSPLRTSFYNEQFF. CDR3 coding DNA: TGTGCCAGCTCACCACTGCGGACTAGCTTCTACAATGAGCAGTTCTTC.

V is TRBV7-3 and J is TRBJ1-2, with TRBD1 matching over 7 bases. Per the germline V gene, CDR1 is SGHTA and CDR2 is FQGTGA. V trimming: 5 bases; J trimming: 7 bases; junction bases outside the gene matches: 10. The CDR3 has 14 residues. The CDR3 sequence is CASSPRTGDGGYTF. In DNA, the CDR3 is TGTGCCAGCAGCCCCCGGACAGGAGATGGTGGCTACACCTTC. Looking up the rest from reference TRBV7-3 and TRBJ1-2 gives the full variable domain: GAGVSQTPSNKVTEKGKYVELRCDPISGHTALYWYRQSLGQGPEFLIYFQGTGAADDSGLPNDRFFAVRPEGSVSTLKIQRTERGDSAVYLCASSPRTGDGGYTFGSGTRLTVV.